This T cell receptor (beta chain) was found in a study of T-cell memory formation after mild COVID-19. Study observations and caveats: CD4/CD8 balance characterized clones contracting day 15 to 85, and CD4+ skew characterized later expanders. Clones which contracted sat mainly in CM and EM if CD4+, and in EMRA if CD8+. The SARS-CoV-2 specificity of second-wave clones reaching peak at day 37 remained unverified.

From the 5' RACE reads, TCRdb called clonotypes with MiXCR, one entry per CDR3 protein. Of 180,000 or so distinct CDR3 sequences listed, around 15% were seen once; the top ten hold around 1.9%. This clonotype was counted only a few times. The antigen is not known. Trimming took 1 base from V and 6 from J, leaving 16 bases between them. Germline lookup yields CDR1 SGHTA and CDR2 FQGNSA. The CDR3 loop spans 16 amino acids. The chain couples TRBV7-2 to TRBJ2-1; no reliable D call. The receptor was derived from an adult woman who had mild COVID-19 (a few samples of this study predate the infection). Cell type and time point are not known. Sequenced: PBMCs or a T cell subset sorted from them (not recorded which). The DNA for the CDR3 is TGTGCCAGCAGCTTAGAATGGGTCAGTTTGGGCAATGAGCAGTTCTTC. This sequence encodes CASSLEWVSLGNEQFF.